The clone carrying this T cell receptor (beta chain) was observed at least ten times. Its target is unknown. The record originates from a study of T cells in Graves' hyperthyroidism and ophthalmopathy. This CDR3 contains 14 residues. The V and J ends lost 6 bases and 4 bases respectively, with 13 bases between them. Researchers barred patients who had uncontrolled infection, other autoimmune disease, pregnancy or lactation. Study observations and caveats: A model using 13 V-J features told ophthalmopathy apart from stable hyperthyroidism.

Amplification targeted TCR beta CDR3 regions from RNA transcripts. Primed by the HTBI set, a first-round RT-PCR was run on the TCR CDR3. MiXCR, applied by TCRdb to the multiplex PCR reads, yields one record per CDR3 protein. The data hold a few hundred thousand distinct CDR3 sequences, with just over 45% observed a single time. Sequences were obtained from peripheral blood or thyroid tissue (not recorded which). V gene TRBV12-3 or TRBV12-4 combines with J gene TRBJ1-3; perhaps TRBD1 as D (5 bases). The clonotype comes from a woman between 18 and 30 years old with Graves' hyperthyroidism. The chain's CDR3 is CASRPRAGGNTIYF. The CDR3 DNA follows: TGTGCCAGCAGACCCAGGGCGGGCGGAAACACCATATATTTT.